The following is a TCR beta chain sequence with its context. This entry belongs to a study of T-cell memory formation after mild COVID-19. Study-level background: Largely donor-specific sequence clusters came from two donors.

TCRdb called the 5' RACE reads again in MiXCR, with one record for every CDR3 protein. The data hold fewer than 550,000 distinct CDR3 sequences, with about 19% observed a single time. The sequenced sample consisted of PBMCs or a T cell subset sorted from them (not recorded which). The clonotype originates from an adult woman who had mild COVID-19 (a few samples of this study predate the infection). Cell type and time point are not known.

This CDR3 reads CSALVGTSTDTQYF. The CDR3 region has the DNA TGCAGTGCCCTAGTAGGGACTAGCACAGATACGCAGTATTTT. The chain combines TRBV20-1 with TRBJ2-3; D possibly corresponds to TRBD2 (6 bases). V was trimmed by 6 bases and J by 0 bases, leaving 13 bases between them. Germline V gives CDR1 DFQATT, CDR2 SNEGSKA (reference sequence). This CDR3 spans 14 amino acids.